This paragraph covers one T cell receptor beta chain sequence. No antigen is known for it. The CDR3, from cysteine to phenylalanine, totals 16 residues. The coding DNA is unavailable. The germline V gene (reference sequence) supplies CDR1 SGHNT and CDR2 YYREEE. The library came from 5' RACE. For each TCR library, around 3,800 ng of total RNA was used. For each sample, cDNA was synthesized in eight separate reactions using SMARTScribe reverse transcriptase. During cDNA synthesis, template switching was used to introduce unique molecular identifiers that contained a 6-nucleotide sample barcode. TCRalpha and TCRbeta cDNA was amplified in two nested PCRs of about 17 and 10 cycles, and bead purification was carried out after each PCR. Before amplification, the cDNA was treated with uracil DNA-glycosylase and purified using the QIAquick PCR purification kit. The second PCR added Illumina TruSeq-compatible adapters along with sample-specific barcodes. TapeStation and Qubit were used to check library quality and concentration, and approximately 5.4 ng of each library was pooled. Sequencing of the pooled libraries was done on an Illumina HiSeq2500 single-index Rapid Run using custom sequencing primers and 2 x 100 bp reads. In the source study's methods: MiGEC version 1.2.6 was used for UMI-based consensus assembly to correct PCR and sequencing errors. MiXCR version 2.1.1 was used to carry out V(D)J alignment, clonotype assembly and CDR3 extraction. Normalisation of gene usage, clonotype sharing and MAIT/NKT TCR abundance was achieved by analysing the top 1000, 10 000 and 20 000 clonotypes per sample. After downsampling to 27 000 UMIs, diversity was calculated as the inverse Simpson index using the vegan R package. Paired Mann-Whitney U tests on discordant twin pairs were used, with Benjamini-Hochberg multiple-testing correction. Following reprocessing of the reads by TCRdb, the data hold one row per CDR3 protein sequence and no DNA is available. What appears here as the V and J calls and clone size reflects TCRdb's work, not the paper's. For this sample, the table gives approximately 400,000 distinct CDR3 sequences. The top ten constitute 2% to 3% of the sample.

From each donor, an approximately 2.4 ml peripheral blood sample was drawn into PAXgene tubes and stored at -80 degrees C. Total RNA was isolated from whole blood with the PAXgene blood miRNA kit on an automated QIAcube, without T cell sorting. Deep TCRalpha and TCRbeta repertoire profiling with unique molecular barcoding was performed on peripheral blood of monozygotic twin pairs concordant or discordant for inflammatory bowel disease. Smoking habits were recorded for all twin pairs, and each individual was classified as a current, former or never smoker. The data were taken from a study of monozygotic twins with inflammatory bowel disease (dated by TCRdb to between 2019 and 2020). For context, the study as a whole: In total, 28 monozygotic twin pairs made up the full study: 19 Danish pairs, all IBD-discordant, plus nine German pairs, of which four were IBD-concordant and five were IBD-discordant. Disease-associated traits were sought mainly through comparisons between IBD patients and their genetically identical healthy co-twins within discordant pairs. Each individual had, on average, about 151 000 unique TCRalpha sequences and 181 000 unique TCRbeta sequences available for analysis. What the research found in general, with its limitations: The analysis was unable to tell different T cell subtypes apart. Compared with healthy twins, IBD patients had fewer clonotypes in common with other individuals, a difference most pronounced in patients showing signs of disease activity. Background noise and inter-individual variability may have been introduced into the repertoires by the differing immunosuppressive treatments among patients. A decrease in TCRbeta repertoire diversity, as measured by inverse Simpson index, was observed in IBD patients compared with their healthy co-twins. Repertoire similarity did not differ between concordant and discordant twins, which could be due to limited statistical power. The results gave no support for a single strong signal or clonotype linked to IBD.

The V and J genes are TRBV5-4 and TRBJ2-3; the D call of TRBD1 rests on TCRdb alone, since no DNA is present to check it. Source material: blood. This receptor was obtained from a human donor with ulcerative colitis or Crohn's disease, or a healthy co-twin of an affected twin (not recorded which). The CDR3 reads CASSLKREPGTDTQYF.